The following is a TCR beta chain sequence with its context. Other DNA sequences in this specimen translate into the identical CDR3. As processed by the authors: Estimation of nucleated cell counts was performed using reference gene primer amplification. Using immunoSEQ multiplex PCR, the repertoire was profiled, and TCRdb retains in-frame clones only, with some absent. Clonal size and the V and J genes are those of that table, whereas D and trimming came from the DNA. This repertoire shows around 180,000 clones, approximately 84% found once; its top ten account for roughly 6.8%. This entry comes from a study of blood T cell repertoires in COVID-19. Turning to the study itself: The United States, Italy and Spain provided the acute and convalescent COVID-19 samples. From T cells, B-cell-depleted T cells, or PBMCs came the material, which was cDNA or gDNA.

Between the trimmed V and J ends, which lost 7 bases and 4 bases, there was a span of 8 bases. This CDR3 contains 13 residues. CDR1 and CDR2 from the germline V gene are LNHDA and SQIVND (reference sequence). The source material was peripheral blood. The TCR originated in a human donor in a cohort sampled during active COVID-19. This chain connects TRBV19 to TRBJ2-6; D uncertain. The CDR3 sequence: CASTLSGANVLTF. The CDR3 DNA follows: TGTGCCAGTACCCTGTCGGGGGCCAACGTCCTGACTTTC.